What follows are 31 T cell receptor beta chains derived from one specimen sequenced in a study of blood T cells in healthy people across ages. PCR was performed a second time for roughly 6 to 12 cycles using a sample-barcoded 5' primer and a J-beta primer mix. TCRdb passed the 5' RACE reads through MiXCR, listing each CDR3 protein once. The sample consists of about 1.7 million distinct CDR3 sequences, roughly 30% of them appearing once. Specimen: blood. These receptor sequences come from a woman between 25 and 40 years old in good health.

Comments on this clonotype: The junction and the germline gene differ at one end; a read error may be behind it. This chain connects TRBV11-2 to TRBJ2-1; D is perhaps TRBD2 (6 bases). CDR1 is SGHAT, CDR2 FQNNGV, per germline. The CDR3 loop spans 14 amino acids. In DNA, the CDR3 is TGTACCAGCAGCTATCGGGGGACCGACAATGAGCAGTTCTTC. This encodes CTSSYRGTDNEQFF. The entire variable domain, with the rest obtained from reference TRBV11-2 and TRBJ2-1, is as follows: EAGVAQSPRYKIIEKRQSVAFWCNPISGHATLYWYQQILGQGPKLLIQFQNNGVVDDSQLPKDRFSAERLKGVDSTLKIQPAKLEDSAVYLCTSSYRGTDNEQFFGPGTRLTVL.

The V and J genes are TRBV29-1 and TRBJ1-2, with unresolved D. CDR3 size: 12 residues. The V end was cut by 2 bases, the J end by 4 bases, with 8 bases between. Germline-derived CDR1 and CDR2 are SQVTM and ANQGSEA. Written as DNA, the CDR3 is TGCAGCGTTGAAAGATACGTCTATGGCTACACCTTC. This encodes CSVERYVYGYTF.

The gene calls are TRBV19 and TRBJ1-2, with no clear D. The germline CDR1 and CDR2 sequences are LNHDA and SQIVND (reference sequence). The V gene lost 3 bases and the J gene lost 6 bases, with 11 bases spanning the gap. The CDR3 totals 13 residues. The CDR3 DNA reads as TGTGCCAGTAGTATCCAGGATTCGGATGGCTACACCTTC. Its translation: CASSIQDSDGYTF.

The rearrangement uses TRBV18 and TRBJ1-1, with D maybe TRBD1 (6 bases). The CDR3 is 15 amino acids. Trimming took 3 bases from V and 0 from J, leaving 11 bases between them. CDR1 and CDR2 from the germline V gene are KGHSH and LQKENI. This CDR3 reads CASSPTGSMNTEAFF. CDR3 coding DNA: TGTGCCAGCTCACCGACAGGCTCCATGAACACTGAAGCTTTCTTT.

This clonotype showed up many times. V is TRBV9 and J is TRBJ2-1; the match to TRBD1 covers 7 bases. The V segment lost 0 bases and the J segment 1 base; nucleotides outside the gene matches: 7. Germline lookup yields CDR1 SGDLS and CDR2 YYNGEE. The CDR3 has 17 residues. The CDR3 is CASSVGAQGKSYNEQFF. CDR3 bases: TGTGCCAGCAGCGTAGGAGCACAGGGGAAGTCCTACAATGAGCAGTTCTTC.

This clonotype was seen only a few times. The rearrangement uses TRBV4-2 and TRBJ2-7; 7 nucleotides agree with TRBD2. The V gene end was trimmed by 1 base and the J gene end by 6 bases; junction bases not matched to a gene: 12. Germline V gene data show CDR1 as LGHNA and CDR2 as YNFKEQ. The CDR3 is made up of 16 amino acids. CDR3: CASSQAGQGGDREQYF. In nucleotides, the CDR3 is TGTGCCAGCAGCCAAGCCGGGCAGGGAGGGGACCGCGAGCAGTACTTC.

This clonotype was seen ten or more times. The chain has TRBV20-1 and TRBJ2-1, with 7 bases matching TRBD1. The CDR3 runs 14 residues. Trimming removed 6 bases from V and 5 bases from J; junction bases left unmatched: 10. Germline loops: CDR1 DFQATT, CDR2 SNEGSKA (reference sequence). The CDR3 is CSANRDRDDNEQFF. CDR3 coding DNA: TGCAGTGCAAACCGGGACAGAGATGACAATGAGCAGTTCTTC.

CDR3 DNA sequence: TGTGCCAGCAGCCCAAGGGGGGGATCCCCAGATACGCAGTATTTT. Translated, it gives CASSPRGGSPDTQYF. The rearrangement links TRBV7-9 to TRBJ2-3; maybe TRBD2 (7 bases). V was cut by 5 bases and J by 4 bases, with 16 bases left in between. The germline V gene encodes CDR1 SEHNR and CDR2 FQNEAQ (reference sequence). This CDR3 region has 15 residues.

The chain joins TRBV7-3 to TRBJ2-5, with 16 bases identical to TRBD2. J gave up 7 bases and V 5 bases, and 7 bases lay outside the gene matches. Per germline, CDR1 SGHTA and CDR2 FQGTGA. CDR3 length: 16 amino acids. The CDR3 here is CASSPGTSGGAGTQYF. CDR3 nucleotides: TGTGCCAGCAGCCCAGGGACTAGCGGGGGGGCGGGGACCCAGTACTTC.

This chain uses TRBV7-2 with TRBJ1-5, with TRBD1 matching over 7 bases. The CDR3 loop spans 15 amino acids. V lost 0 bases and J lost 6; bases outside the gene matches: 5. The germline V gene has CDR1 SGHTA and CDR2 FQGNSA. The CDR3 sequence is CASSLAGTATQPQHF. DNA for the CDR3: TGTGCCAGCAGCTTAGCCGGGACAGCTACTCAGCCCCAGCATTTT.

The J gene is TRBJ2-3, the V gene TRBV7-9; possible D gene TRBD2, 6 bases. There are 14 residues in the CDR3. CDR1 and CDR2 (germline): SEHNR, FQNEAQ (reference sequence). V was shortened by 4 bases and J by 6 bases, with 14 bases between the two germline ends. CDR3 DNA: TGTGCCAGCAGCTCAACTAGCTGGGCGGATACGCAGTATTTT. It yields the protein CASSSTSWADTQYF.

The chain joins TRBV7-2 to TRBJ2-7, with a possible D match to TRBD2 (5 bases). Germline CDR1 SGHTA, CDR2 FQGNSA. V lost 5 bases and J 3 bases, leaving 14 bases between the germline ends. The length of the CDR3 is 14 residues. The CDR3 loop reads CASSKRSGRYEQYF. Here the CDR3 DNA reads TGTGCCAGCAGCAAGCGGAGTGGCCGCTACGAGCAGTACTTC.

This clonotype was counted only a few times. The J gene is TRBJ2-5, the V gene TRBV20-1, with 9 bases identical to TRBD1. This CDR3 is built from 13 residues. Germline V gives CDR1 DFQATT, CDR2 SNEGSKA (reference sequence). In DNA, the CDR3 is TGCAGCCAGACAGGGGGTTGGGGGGAGACCCAGTACTTC. Translation gives CSQTGGWGETQYF.

This clonotype showed up just a few times. This chain uses TRBV12-3 or TRBV12-4 with TRBJ1-5; no clear D gene. Trimming cost V 3 bases and J 3 bases, with 12 bases left between them. This CDR3 contains 15 residues. The CDR3 region is CASSFGILNNQPQHF. The CDR3 bases are TGTGCCAGCAGTTTTGGGATACTGAACAATCAGCCCCAGCATTTT.

This clonotype has a handful of counts. This chain connects TRBV15 to TRBJ2-3, with unresolved D. Germline V gene sequence: CDR1 LNHNV, CDR2 YYDKDF (reference sequence). The V gene lost 1 base and the J gene lost 2 bases, with 13 bases spanning the gap. The CDR3 extends over 16 amino acids. The CDR3 sequence: CATSRVKNGPTDTQYF. The CDR3 bases are TGTGCCACCAGCAGAGTGAAGAACGGGCCCACAGATACGCAGTATTTT. The variable domain in full, with the rest retrieved from reference TRBV15 and TRBJ2-3, is DAMVIQNPRYQVTQFGKPVTLSCSQTLNHNVMYWYQQKSSQAPKLLFHYYDKDFNNEADTPDNFQSRRPNTSFCFLDIRSPGLGDTAMYLCATSRVKNGPTDTQYFGPGTRLTVL.

This clonotype was detected a few times. In DNA, the CDR3 is TGTGCCAGCAGCTCGAGGCGTAGTGACTATGGCTACACCTTC. It specifies CASSSRRSDYGYTF. The rearrangement uses TRBV6-6 and TRBJ1-2; the D is unclear. Germline V CDR1 and CDR2: MNHNY, SVGAGI (reference sequence). Trimming took 6 bases from V and 3 from J, leaving 14 bases between them. This CDR3 comprises 14 residues.

The table lists this clonotype with a few counts. This chain joins TRBV11-1 and TRBJ1-1; no firm D call. Germline CDR1 reads SGHAT; CDR2 reads FQDESV (reference sequence). Trimming took 5 bases from V and 3 from J, leaving 16 bases between them. The CDR3 is 15 residues long. CDR3 amino acids: CASSQWEAEHTEAFF. The CDR3 bases are TGTGCCAGCAGCCAATGGGAGGCAGAGCACACTGAAGCTTTCTTT.

A word on this clonotype: Being one base from a much bigger clone, this may be a read error. The chain has TRBV12-3 or TRBV12-4 and TRBJ2-7, with unresolved D. V lost 9 bases and J 3 bases, leaving 15 bases between the germline ends. The CDR3 length is 13 residues. CDR3 residues: CASTPDRRYEQYF. Here the CDR3 DNA reads TGTGCCAGTACACCCGACCGACGCTACGAGCAGTACTTC.

This chain links TRBV20-1 with TRBJ2-5; 11 positions agree with TRBD2. The CDR3 is 16 amino acids. The germline V gene encodes CDR1 DFQATT and CDR2 SNEGSKA (reference sequence). The V segment lost 1 base and the J segment 5 bases; nucleotides outside the gene matches: 9. The CDR3 DNA reads TGCAGTGCTAGAGCGGTAGCGGGAGGGTTGGTGGAGACCCAGTACTTC. As protein: CSARAVAGGLVETQYF.

The chain joins TRBV21-1 to TRBJ2-4; TRBD1 is the table's D call and was not checked against the DNA. TRBV21-1 is noted as a pseudogene. The CDR3 is 15 residues long. This CDR3 reads CASRDSPQAKNIQYF. The CDR3 DNA reads as TGTGCCAGCAGGGACAGCCCACAAGCCAAAAACATTCAGTACTTC.

This clonotype has a handful of counts. This chain joins TRBV7-2 and TRBJ2-1; 9 nucleotides agree with TRBD2. Germline CDR1 and CDR2: SGHTA and FQGNSA. The CDR3 spans 16 residues. V lost 1 base and J lost 7; bases outside the gene matches: 8. The CDR3 DNA follows: TGTGCCAGCAGCTTAGGGATGGCGGGAGGGCAGAATGAGCAGTTCTTC. Translated: CASSLGMAGGQNEQFF. The whole variable domain, remainder taken from reference TRBV7-2 and TRBJ2-1, is GAGVSQSPSNKVTEKGKDVELRCDPISGHTALYWYRQSLGQGLEFLIYFQGNSAPDKSGLPSDRFSAERTGGSVSTLTIQRTQQEDSAVYLCASSLGMAGGQNEQFFGPGTRLTVL.

V and J are TRBV7-2 and TRBJ2-5; D may be TRBD2 (6 bases). Germline CDR1 and CDR2: SGHTA and FQGNSA. The ends were cut back, 1 base at V and 5 bases at J, with 14 bases in the middle. The CDR3 totals 15 residues. Here the CDR3 reads CASSLESLAGETQYF. CDR3 nucleotides: TGTGCCAGCAGCTTAGAGTCACTCGCGGGGGAGACCCAGTACTTC.

The genes are TRBV12-3 or TRBV12-4 and TRBJ2-1, with a possible D match to TRBD2 (5 bases). Trimming removed 5 bases at V and 12 bases at J, with 14 bases between. The length of the CDR3 is 12 residues. CDR3 residues: CASSQAAPTQFF. The DNA of the CDR3 is TGTGCCAGCAGTCAAGCGGCCCCGACGCAGTTCTTC.

A few counts support this clonotype. At one end, the junction sequence differs from germline, possibly due to a read error. The chain is built from TRBV12-3 or TRBV12-4 and TRBJ2-7, with a weak D call TRBD2 (5 bases). The CDR3 runs 14 residues. The CDR3 is CAGSWTLSSYEQYF. CDR3 DNA: TGCGCCGGCAGCTGGACTCTATCATCCTACGAGCAGTACTTC.

This clonotype was found a few times. This sequence joins TRBV30 and TRBJ2-2; possibly TRBD1 for D (5 bases). This CDR3 is built from 15 residues. The ends were cut back, 1 base at V and 1 base at J, with 10 bases in the middle. CDR1 GTSNPN and CDR2 SVGIG come from the germline V gene (reference sequence). CDR3 nucleotide sequence: TGTGCCTGGAGTGCCGACAGCCTGAACACCGGGGAGCTGTTTTTT. Protein: CAWSADSLNTGELFF.

In this sample, this clonotype turned up a few times. The chain uses TRBV30 and TRBJ2-3; D is undetermined. The length of the CDR3 is 12 residues. Germline loops: CDR1 GTSNPN, CDR2 SVGIG (reference sequence). Deletions cut 3 bases from V and 8 bases from J, with 12 bases between. The CDR3 reads CAWRKEGGTQYF. The CDR3 nucleotides are TGTGCCTGGAGGAAGGAAGGCGGTACGCAGTATTTT.

This clonotype was observed many times. This chain uses TRBV4-3 with TRBJ2-7; TRBD1 matches at 8 bases. Germline V gene sequence: CDR1 LGHNA, CDR2 YSLEER. J lost 6 bases, V lost 1 base, and 8 bases had no gene match. This CDR3 region has 15 residues. CDR3 in DNA: TGCGCCAGCAGCCAAGGGGTCAGGGGGCAGGGCGAGCAGTACTTC. Encoded protein: CASSQGVRGQGEQYF.

For this clonotype: This may be a read error, as it is one base from a much larger clone. The rearrangement uses TRBV7-2 and TRBJ2-7, with 11 positions matching TRBD2. CDR3 length: 15 residues. From germline, CDR1 is SGHTA and CDR2 FQGNSA. The V segment lost 4 bases and the J segment 4 bases; nucleotides outside the gene matches: 6. CDR3 sequence: CASSSIAGGRYEQYF. The CDR3 DNA sequence: TGTGCCAGCAGCTCTATAGCGGGGGGGCGATACGAGCAGTACTTC.

V gene TRBV7-2 combines with J gene TRBJ2-5; 8 positions match TRBD1. The CDR3 runs to 12 residues. J lost 11 bases, V lost 4 bases, and 6 bases had no gene match. Germline assignment: CDR1 SGHTA and CDR2 FQGNSA. The CDR3 here is CASSWQGAEQYF. The CDR3 nucleotides are TGTGCCAGCAGCTGGCAGGGGGCTGAGCAGTACTTC. Variable domain in full (rest from reference TRBV7-2 and TRBJ2-5): GAGVSQSPSNKVTEKGKDVELRCDPISGHTALYWYRQSLGQGLEFLIYFQGNSAPDKSGLPSDRFSAERTGGSVSTLTIQRTQQEDSAVYLCASSWQGAEQYFGPGTRLLVL.

This sequence joins TRBV2 and TRBJ2-3, with a weak D call TRBD2 (5 bases). The CDR3 sequence is 17 residues long. Trimming took off 4 bases at V and 0 bases at J, with 17 bases between the two ends. The germline CDR1 and CDR2 sequences are SNHLY and FYNNEI. The CDR3 nucleotides read TGTGCCAGCAGTGGCTCCATCGCGGGTACTAGCACAGATACGCAGTATTTT. This sequence encodes CASSGSIAGTSTDTQYF.

To note about this clonotype: The junction does not match germline at one end; this may be a read error. The chain uses TRBV12-3 or TRBV12-4 and TRBJ1-2, with TRBD1 matching over 8 bases. The CDR3 has 14 amino acids. The CDR3 loop is CASSLSGQAYSYTF. For the CDR3, the DNA is TGTGCCAGCAGTTTATCGGGACAGGCCTATAGCTACACCTTC.